Below are 26 T cell receptor beta chains sequenced from a single sample in a study of T cell changes during pregnancy in multiple sclerosis. The protocol was immunoSEQ multiplex PCR, while the TCRdb copy is restricted to in-frame clones and leaves out a portion. Among tens of thousands of clones listed, approximately 90% were seen once. The sequencing here drew on CD8+ T cells from peripheral blood mononuclear cells, taken after pregnancy. The receptors shown here come from a female donor in good health, enrolled as a control in a pregnancy study.

The genes are TRBV6-4 and TRBJ2-3; tentatively, D is TRBD2 (6 bases). V lost 2 bases to trimming and J lost 1 base, with 10 bases between them. The CDR3 is made up of 15 amino acids. Per germline, CDR1 MRHNA and CDR2 SNTAGT. In DNA form, the CDR3 reads TGTGCCAGCAGTGACGGGACTGGAGGCACAGATACGCAGTATTTT. Translated: CASSDGTGGTDTQYF.

The rearrangement joins TRBV11-3 to TRBJ1-6, with D uncertain. The V end lost 4 bases, the J end lost 7 bases, and 11 bases lay between the germline ends. The CDR3 consists of 14 residues. From germline, CDR1 is SGHNT and CDR2 YENEEA. The CDR3 is CASSSGGLNSPLHF. The CDR3 DNA follows: TGTGCCAGCAGCTCGGGAGGGCTAAATTCACCCCTCCACTTT. The variable domain in full, with the rest retrieved from reference TRBV11-3 and TRBJ1-6, is EAGVVQSPRYKIIEKKQPVAFWCNPISGHNTLYWYLQNLGQGPELLIRYENEEAVDDSQLPKDRFSAERLKGVDSTLKIQPAELGDSAVYLCASSSGGLNSPLHFGNGTRLTVT.

The chain carries TRBV6-1 and TRBJ2-3; D uncertain. The CDR3 extends over 14 amino acids. Trimming removed 0 bases from V and 5 bases from J, with 9 bases in between. The germline V gene has CDR1 MNHNS and CDR2 SASEGT. In DNA, the CDR3 is TGTGCCAGCAGTGAAGCCGACTCGGAAGATACGCAGTATTTT. Protein product: CASSEADSEDTQYF.

The chain couples TRBV9 to TRBJ1-1, with a possible D match to TRBD1 (5 bases). CDR1 and CDR2 (germline): SGDLS, YYNGEE. This CDR3 is built from 15 residues. V dropped 7 bases and J dropped 3 bases, with 19 bases sitting between them. The CDR3 DNA reads TGTGCCAGCGGGGTGCAGGGAGGGGCGGACACTGAAGCTTTCTTT. Amino acids: CASGVQGGADTEAFF.

V gene TRBV6-5 combines with J gene TRBJ1-1; D may be TRBD1 (6 bases). V lost 7 bases, J lost 5 bases, and 17 bases lay in between. The CDR3 runs to 14 residues. The germline V gene encodes CDR1 MNHEY and CDR2 SVGAGI. CDR3 DNA sequence: TGTGCCAGCAACCCACAGGGTTCAGGGACTGAAGCTTTCTTT. It codes for CASNPQGSGTEAFF.

This clone has a handful of counts. This chain uses TRBV7-9 with TRBJ2-1, with TRBD1 as a possible D gene (5 bases). Deletions cut 6 bases from V and 5 bases from J, with 8 bases between. The CDR3 consists of 12 residues. From germline, CDR1 is SEHNR and CDR2 FQNEAQ (reference sequence). The CDR3 DNA reads as TGTGCCAGCAGAGACAGACACAATGAGCAGTTCTTC. Translating gives CASRDRHNEQFF. The complete variable domain, with remaining parts taken from reference TRBV7-9 and TRBJ2-1, reads DTGVSQNPRHKITKRGQNVTFRCDPISEHNRLYWYRQTLGQGPEFLTYFQNEAQLEKSRLLSDRFSAERPKGSFSTLEIQRTEQGDSAMYLCASRDRHNEQFFGPGTRLTVL.

The rearrangement links TRBV4-2 to TRBJ2-2; 10 positions match TRBD1. Germline assignment: CDR1 LGHNA and CDR2 YNFKEQ. The CDR3 sequence is 17 residues long. J lost 3 bases, V lost 5 bases, and 9 bases had no gene match. Here the CDR3 reads CASSISPGQGYTGELFF. CDR3 bases: TGTGCCAGCAGCATCAGTCCGGGACAGGGGTACACCGGGGAGCTGTTTTTT.

The genes are TRBV7-3 and TRBJ1-6, with TRBD1 matching 8 bases. Per the germline V gene, CDR1 is SGHTA and CDR2 is FQGTGA. This CDR3 spans 14 amino acids. V lost 3 bases, J lost 14 bases, and 9 bases stayed unmatched. The CDR3 loop reads CASSLQGAEGTLHF. The CDR3 DNA reads TGTGCCAGCAGCTTGCAGGGGGCGGAGGGTACCCTCCACTTT.

The gene calls are TRBV28 and TRBJ2-7; TRBD1 is a possible D gene (6 bases). The CDR3 is 14 residues long. V lost 5 bases, J lost 2 bases, and 13 bases lay in between. From germline, CDR1 is MDHEN and CDR2 SYDVKM. The chain's CDR3 is CASSTLDRPYEQYF. The CDR3 coding sequence is TGTGCCAGCAGTACTCTCGACAGGCCCTACGAGCAGTACTTC.

The chain links TRBV4-1 to TRBJ2-3, with TRBD2 identical over 11 bases. Losses at the gene ends were 5 bases for V and 0 bases for J; bases not matched to a gene: 7. Germline V gene data show CDR1 as MGHRA and CDR2 as YSYEKL. This CDR3 spans 17 amino acids. CDR3 sequence (DNA): TGCGCCAGCAGCTCCCTAGCGGGGGGTTTTAGCACAGATACGCAGTATTTT. Its protein is CASSSLAGGFSTDTQYF.

This chain connects TRBV7-2 to TRBJ2-1; tentatively, D is TRBD1 (5 bases). The CDR3 covers 15 residues. From germline, CDR1 is SGHTA and CDR2 FQGNSA. V lost 2 bases, J lost 7 bases, and 15 bases lay in between. The CDR3 spells CASSLSQWGRNEQFF. The DNA of the CDR3 is TGTGCCAGCAGCTTATCGCAGTGGGGCCGTAATGAGCAGTTCTTC. Combining the CDR3 with reference TRBV7-2 and TRBJ2-1 gives the whole variable domain GAGVSQSPSNKVTEKGKDVELRCDPISGHTALYWYRQSLGQGLEFLIYFQGNSAPDKSGLPSDRFSAERTGGSVSTLTIQRTQQEDSAVYLCASSLSQWGRNEQFFGPGTRLTVL.

The chain links TRBV5-6 to TRBJ2-1; possibly TRBD1 for D (5 bases). The CDR3 loop spans 14 amino acids. Trimming shortened V by 2 bases and J by 0 bases, and 6 bases separated the two germline ends. Germline-derived CDR1 and CDR2 are SGHDT and YYEEEE. In DNA, the CDR3 is TGTGCCAGCAGCTTAACAGGCTCCTACAATGAGCAGTTCTTC. Translating gives CASSLTGSYNEQFF.

The chain has TRBV11-3 and TRBJ2-1, with 7 positions matching TRBD2. Germline V gene lookup returns CDR1 SGHNT and CDR2 YENEEA. Trimming cost V 3 bases and J 1 base; bases outside gene matches: 3. The CDR3 runs 15 residues. CDR3 sequence reads: CASSFGLDSYNEQFF. DNA for the CDR3: TGTGCCAGCAGCTTCGGACTAGATTCCTACAATGAGCAGTTCTTC.

The chain joins TRBV27 to TRBJ1-2, with 10 nucleotides matching TRBD1. The germline gives CDR1 MNHEY, CDR2 SMNVEV (reference sequence). V was pared by 5 bases and J by 6 bases, with 18 bases of the junction left unmatched. The CDR3 consists of 18 residues. CDR3 amino acids: CASSIRGTGVSGRNGYTF. The CDR3 DNA sequence: TGTGCCAGCAGTATACGGGGGACAGGGGTTAGTGGAAGGAATGGCTACACCTTC.

This chain connects TRBV4-3 to TRBJ1-6, with a tentative D call TRBD1 (5 bases). V was pared by 0 bases and J by 2 bases, with 20 bases between. The CDR3 has 20 amino acids. Germline V gene lookup returns CDR1 LGHNA and CDR2 YSLEER. This CDR3 reads CASSQDIGQGIGTYNSPLHF. The DNA for the CDR3 is TGCGCCAGCAGCCAAGATATAGGGCAGGGTATAGGGACCTATAATTCACCCCTCCACTTT.

The rearrangement uses TRBV7-6 and TRBJ2-2, with TRBD2 matching 8 bases. The V gene's germline CDR1 is SGHVS and CDR2 FNYEAQ. V trimming: 5 bases; J trimming: 4 bases; junction bases outside the gene matches: 6. This CDR3 comprises 15 residues. The CDR3 here is CASSVSGEITGELFF. The DNA of the CDR3 is TGTGCCAGCAGCGTTAGCGGGGAAATCACCGGGGAGCTGTTTTTT.

The chain combines TRBV5-6 with TRBJ2-5, with 8 nucleotides matching TRBD2. The germline V gene has CDR1 SGHDT and CDR2 YYEEEE. The CDR3 is 15 residues long. Trimming took 0 bases from V and 4 from J; bases not matched to a gene: 5. CDR3 loop: CASSLATGGRETQYF. The CDR3 region has the DNA TGTGCCAGCAGCTTGGCAACGGGGGGGCGAGAGACCCAGTACTTC.

The V gene is TRBV29-1, the J gene TRBJ1-1; D is possibly TRBD1 (5 bases). V was pared by 3 bases and J by 5 bases, with 16 bases between. Germline CDR1 SQVTM, CDR2 ANQGSEA. The CDR3 totals 14 residues. CDR3 in DNA: TGCAGCGTTGACGGGACTCCGACTTTTACTGAAGCTTTCTTT. This codes for CSVDGTPTFTEAFF.

This chain connects TRBV7-2 to TRBJ1-1, with a weak D call TRBD1 (6 bases). The CDR3 runs to 13 residues. Germline values: CDR1 SGHTA, CDR2 FQGNSA. Trimming pared 5 bases from V and 4 bases from J, leaving 11 bases between. The CDR3 nucleotides read TGTGCCAGCAGCCCCGACAGGCTCACTGAAGCTTTCTTT. Its translation is CASSPDRLTEAFF.

This clone was counted a few times. The chain combines TRBV19 with TRBJ1-5; D is ambiguous. CDR1 is LNHDA and CDR2 is SQIVND in the germline V gene (reference sequence). The CDR3 contains 13 residues. V was pared by 1 base and J by 5 bases, with 6 bases between. The CDR3 DNA sequence: TGTGCCAGTAGTATAGGCACAGATCAGCCCCAGCATTTT. This encodes CASSIGTDQPQHF.

The gene calls are TRBV7-3 and TRBJ1-1; 7 nucleotides agree with TRBD1. Germline CDR1 is SGHTA and CDR2 is FQGTGA. With V trimmed by 5 bases and J by 4 bases, 4 bases remained unmatched. The CDR3 extends over 13 amino acids. In DNA, the CDR3 is TGTGCCAGCAGCCAGGGGGGCCGCACTGAAGCTTTCTTT. This codes for CASSQGGRTEAFF.

The chain uses TRBV29-1 and TRBJ1-4; TRBD1 might be the D (5 bases). CDR1 and CDR2 from the germline V gene are SQVTM and ANQGSEA. CDR3 length: 14 amino acids. V was pared by 6 bases and J by 6 bases, with 17 bases between. In DNA, the CDR3 is TGCAGCGTGGGGAGGGACGGCTCCCATGAAAAACTGTTTTTT. The encoded protein is CSVGRDGSHEKLFF.

The chain links TRBV10-3 to TRBJ1-1; no clear D. V lost 3 bases and J 4 bases, leaving 9 bases between the germline ends. The CDR3 sequence is 13 residues long. The germline gives CDR1 ENHRY, CDR2 SYGVKD. The CDR3 protein is CAISDGLLTEAFF. In nucleotides, the CDR3 is TGTGCCATCAGTGATGGACTTCTCACTGAAGCTTTCTTT.

The DNA for the CDR3 is TGTGCCAGCAGCTTCGGGGTACTCGAGCAGTACTTC. This codes for CASSFGVLEQYF. The chain is built from TRBV5-6 and TRBJ2-7; possibly TRBD2 for D (5 bases). Germline values: CDR1 SGHDT, CDR2 YYEEEE. This CDR3 comprises 12 residues. The V end was cut by 2 bases, the J end by 6 bases, with 9 bases between. The variable domain in full, completed from reference TRBV5-6 and TRBJ2-7, reads DAGVTQSPTHLIKTRGQQVTLRCSPKSGHDTVSWYQQALGQGPQFIFQYYEEEERQRGNFPDRFSGHQFPNYSSELNVNALLLGDSALYLCASSFGVLEQYFGPGTRLTVT.

The chain uses TRBV6-1 and TRBJ2-5; no definite D call. This CDR3 is built from 13 residues. Trimming stripped 1 base from V and 3 bases from J, with 6 bases between. Germline V gene lookup returns CDR1 MNHNS and CDR2 SASEGT. In nucleotides, the CDR3 is TGTGCCAGCAGTGAAGAAGAGGAAGAGACCCAGTACTTC. Residues: CASSEEEEETQYF.

The chain combines TRBV7-9 with TRBJ2-1; the D gene is possibly TRBD2 (6 bases). Germline V gene sequence: CDR1 SEHNR, CDR2 FQNEAQ (reference sequence). Trimming shortened V by 11 bases and J by 4 bases, and 9 bases separated the two germline ends. The CDR3 loop spans 11 amino acids. In nucleotides, the CDR3 is TGTGCCGGGACTGCATACAATGAGCAGTTCTTC. Translated: CAGTAYNEQFF.